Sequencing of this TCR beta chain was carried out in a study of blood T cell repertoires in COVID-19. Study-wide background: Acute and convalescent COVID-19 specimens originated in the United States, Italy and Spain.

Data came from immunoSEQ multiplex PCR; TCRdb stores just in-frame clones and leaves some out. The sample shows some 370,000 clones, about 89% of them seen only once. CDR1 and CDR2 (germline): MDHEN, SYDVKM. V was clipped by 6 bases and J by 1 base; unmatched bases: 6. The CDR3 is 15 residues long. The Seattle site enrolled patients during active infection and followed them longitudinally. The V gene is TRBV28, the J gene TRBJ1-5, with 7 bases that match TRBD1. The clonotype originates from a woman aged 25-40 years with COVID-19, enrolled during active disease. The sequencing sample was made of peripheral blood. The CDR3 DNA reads TGTGCCAGCAGGCCTACAGGGGTAAGCAATCAGCCCCAGCATTTT. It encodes CASRPTGVSNQPQHF. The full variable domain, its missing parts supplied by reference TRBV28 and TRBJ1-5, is DVKVTQSSRYLVKRTGEKVFLECVQDMDHENMFWYRQDPGLGLRLIYFSYDVKMKEKGDIPEGYSVSREKKERFSLILESASTNQTSMYLCASRPTGVSNQPQHFGDGTRLSIL.